These 17 T cell receptor beta chains share one sample of origin, sequenced in a study of blood T cell repertoires in COVID-19. Sequencing was performed with immunoSEQ multiplex PCR; in TCRdb, only in-frame clones are kept and a portion is missing. The table includes roughly 53,000 clones, approximately 86% detected once. Source material: peripheral blood. The origin of the receptors is a man aged 40-49 years with active COVID-19.

The V call is TRBV28, the J call TRBJ2-7; the D gene is possibly TRBD2 (5 bases). CDR1 and CDR2 (germline): MDHEN, SYDVKM. V lost 7 bases, J lost 1 base, and 14 bases lay in between. This CDR3 region has 14 residues. The CDR3 DNA reads TGTGCCAGCACCCCGGACGGACTGTCCTACGAGCAGTACTTC. Translating it yields CASTPDGLSYEQYF.

This CDR3 is CASSSLPGQHYEQYF. Written as DNA, the CDR3 is TGTGCCAGCAGCTCCCTGCCGGGACAGCACTACGAGCAGTACTTC. V gene TRBV7-8 combines with J gene TRBJ2-7; 7 nucleotides line up with TRBD1. Germline V gives CDR1 SGHVS, CDR2 FQNEAQ. V lost 4 bases to trimming and J lost 3 bases; unmatched junction nucleotides: 9. The CDR3 length is 15 residues.

This chain links TRBV2 with TRBJ2-2, with D possibly TRBD2 on 6 matching bases. Trimming cost V 4 bases and J 8 bases, with 11 bases left between them. Per germline, CDR1 SNHLY and CDR2 FYNNEI. The CDR3 loop spans 13 amino acids. CDR3 protein: CASSVRTIGELFF. The CDR3 DNA follows: TGTGCCAGCAGTGTAAGGACTATAGGGGAGCTGTTTTTT.

CDR3 protein: CASRLAGLETQYF. The CDR3 region has the DNA TGTGCCAGCAGACTAGCGGGACTGGAGACCCAGTACTTC. The V and J genes are TRBV12-3 or TRBV12-4 and TRBJ2-5, with TRBD2 matching 10 bases. V trimming: 6 bases; J trimming: 5 bases; junction bases outside the gene matches: 3. The CDR3 spans 13 residues.

The rearrangement joins TRBV14 to TRBJ1-2, with D unclear. CDR3 length: 13 residues. CDR1 is SGHDN and CDR2 is FVKESK in the germline V gene. V was trimmed by 4 bases and J by 8 bases, leaving 14 bases between them. CDR3: CASSPEFQRGYTF. CDR3 nucleotides: TGTGCCAGCAGCCCCGAATTCCAGCGGGGCTACACCTTC.

This clone is labeled as medium-sized. The chain employs TRBV11-2 and TRBJ1-6; D gene ambiguous. The CDR3 extends over 12 amino acids. The germline V and J ends were trimmed by 6 bases and 7 bases, with 7 bases remaining between them. The germline CDR1 and CDR2 sequences are SGHAT and FQNNGV. The CDR3 sequence is CASSTVNSPLHF. The CDR3 DNA reads TGTGCCAGCAGTACAGTGAATTCACCCCTCCACTTT. Full variable domain (missing parts from reference TRBV11-2 and TRBJ1-6): EAGVAQSPRYKIIEKRQSVAFWCNPISGHATLYWYQQILGQGPKLLIQFQNNGVVDDSQLPKDRFSAERLKGVDSTLKIQPAKLEDSAVYLCASSTVNSPLHFGNGTRLTVT.

The rearrangement links TRBV27 to TRBJ2-2, with D uncertain. Trimming cost V 6 bases and J 3 bases, with 11 bases left between them. CDR1 is MNHEY, CDR2 SMNVEV, per germline (reference sequence). The length of the CDR3 is 14 residues. The DNA of the CDR3 is TGTGCCAGCAGAGCCCCCGGAGACACCGGGGAGCTGTTTTTT. It codes for CASRAPGDTGELFF.

V usage is TRBV28 and J usage is TRBJ2-1; 13 nucleotides align to TRBD2. Germline CDR1 and CDR2: MDHEN and SYDVKM. V was clipped by 5 bases and J by 6 bases; unmatched bases: 1. This CDR3 is built from 14 residues. The CDR3 protein is CASSRTSGSNEQFF. The CDR3 DNA sequence: TGTGCCAGCAGTCGGACTAGCGGGAGCAATGAGCAGTTCTTC.

The gene calls are TRBV28 and TRBJ2-2; 7 nucleotides line up with TRBD1. The germline gives CDR1 MDHEN, CDR2 SYDVKM. Germline trimming cut 6 bases from V and 6 bases from J; bases unmatched to any gene: 10. The CDR3 length is 15 residues. The CDR3 spells CASRENRGVAGELFF. In DNA form, the CDR3 reads TGTGCCAGCAGGGAGAACAGGGGAGTGGCCGGGGAGCTGTTTTTT.

The chain joins TRBV27 to TRBJ2-7, with 7 nucleotides matching TRBD2. Trimming removed 6 bases from V and 0 bases from J; junction bases left unmatched: 5. Per the germline V gene, CDR1 is MNHEY and CDR2 is SMNVEV (reference sequence). There are 14 residues in the CDR3. In DNA, the CDR3 is TGTGCCAGCAGCGGGGGGATTCTCTCCTACGAGCAGTACTTC. Translation gives CASSGGILSYEQYF.

The chain links TRBV15 to TRBJ2-1; TRBD2 matches at 11 bases. CDR3 size: 15 residues. The V gene end was trimmed by 6 bases and the J gene end by 6 bases; junction bases not matched to a gene: 7. Germline values: CDR1 LNHNV, CDR2 YYDKDF (reference sequence). Written as DNA, the CDR3 is TGTGCCACCAGTGACGCTAGCGGGAGGACCAATGAGCAGTTCTTC. Protein product: CATSDASGRTNEQFF. The full variable domain, rest sourced from reference TRBV15 and TRBJ2-1, is DAMVIQNPRYQVTQFGKPVTLSCSQTLNHNVMYWYQQKSSQAPKLLFHYYDKDFNNEADTPDNFQSRRPNTSFCFLDIRSPGLGDTAMYLCATSDASGRTNEQFFGPGTRLTVL.

The chain links TRBV3-1 (or the pseudogene TRBV3-2) to TRBJ2-2; no clear D gene. This CDR3 is built from 14 residues. Per the germline V gene, CDR1 is LGHDT and CDR2 is YNNKEL (reference sequence). Trimming removed 4 bases from V and 4 bases from J, with 10 bases in between. Here the CDR3 reads CASSPGLFTGELFF. In nucleotides, the CDR3 is TGTGCCAGCAGCCCCGGTTTGTTCACCGGGGAGCTGTTTTTT.

The rearrangement uses TRBV7-3 and TRBJ1-2; D may be TRBD1 (5 bases). CDR3 length equals 13 residues. Per germline, CDR1 SGHTA and CDR2 FQGTGA. Trimming left V 5 bases short and J 5 bases short, with 12 bases between. CDR3 bases: TGTGCCAGCAGCGCCGGGGGTCGTTATGGCTACACCTTC. Translated, it gives CASSAGGRYGYTF.

This chain links TRBV4-1 with TRBJ2-7; 10 bases are a match to TRBD2. Germline trimming cut 4 bases from V and 2 bases from J; bases unmatched to any gene: 14. CDR3 length equals 18 residues. In germline, CDR1 is MGHRA, CDR2 YSYEKL. CDR3 bases: TGCGCCAGCAGCCTGCACAATATACTAGCGGGGAGTGCCTACGAGCAGTACTTC. It codes for CASSLHNILAGSAYEQYF.

The chain combines TRBV7-8 with TRBJ2-1; 10 bases fit TRBD2. This CDR3 is built from 17 residues. Germline CDR1 reads SGHVS; CDR2 reads FQNEAQ. V lost 3 bases and J lost 3; bases outside the gene matches: 8. As DNA, the CDR3 is TGTGCCAGCAGCTTCGGACTAGCGGCAAACCTCTACAATGAGCAGTTCTTC. Encoded protein: CASSFGLAANLYNEQFF. Filled out from reference TRBV7-8 and TRBJ2-1, the complete variable domain reads GAGVSQSPRYKVAKRGQDVALRCDPISGHVSLFWYQQALGQGPEFLTYFQNEAQLDKSGLPSDRFFAERPEGSVSTLKIQRTQQEDSAVYLCASSFGLAANLYNEQFFGPGTRLTVL.

The rearrangement uses TRBV2 and TRBJ1-2, with 12 bases fitting TRBD1. With V trimmed by 6 bases and J by 6 bases, 8 bases remained unmatched. CDR3 length equals 15 residues. Germline CDR1 and CDR2: SNHLY and FYNNEI. This CDR3 is CASRVGQGALDGYTF. The CDR3 DNA is TGTGCCAGCAGGGTGGGACAGGGGGCTTTGGATGGCTACACCTTC.

The CDR3 reads CASFAGAEAFF. The CDR3 DNA follows: TGTGCCAGCTTTGCCGGGGCTGAAGCTTTCTTT. The chain carries TRBV6-1 and TRBJ1-1; D gene uncertain. V shed 8 bases and J shed 6 bases, with 10 bases lying between them. This CDR3 has 11 amino acids. Germline V CDR1 and CDR2: MNHNS, SASEGT.